The present entry profiles one T cell receptor (beta chain) with its context. Its antigen is undetermined. These data originate in a study of T cells after yellow fever vaccination. The wider study: The SMART-Seq v4 Ultra Low Input method served to prepare the low-cell-number fractions.

Study-wide findings and caveats: It was a small share of clonotypes that appeared in both CD4 and CD8 compartments. Most clones from primary vaccination resurfaced after the booster (roughly 96% CD4, approximately 88% CD8). Bulk-population clonotypes that are abundant could appear as contaminants in FACS-sorted repertoires.

TCRdb reanalysed the 5' RACE reads using MiXCR and keeps one entry per CDR3 protein. Of around 610,000 distinct CDR3 sequences in the sample, roughly 12% were seen once. This specimen was PBMCs, taken on the day of the yellow fever booster vaccination. This clonotype originated in a man under 40 who received the YFV17D yellow fever vaccine.

Here the CDR3 reads CSARDGPDTQYF. The CDR3 DNA is TGCAGTGCTAGAGATGGACCTGATACGCAGTATTTT. This chain joins TRBV20-1 and TRBJ2-3; D remains ambiguous. Germline V gene data show CDR1 as DFQATT and CDR2 as SNEGSKA (reference sequence). Trimming took 0 bases from V and 6 from J, leaving 7 bases between them. CDR3 length equals 12 residues.